This T cell receptor beta chain originates from a study of early T cells in non-severe SARS-CoV-2 infection. TCRdb re-derived calls from the 5' RACE reads in MiXCR, one entry per CDR3 protein. Among roughly 55,000 distinct CDR3 sequences listed, approximately 6.2% were seen once. This clonotype occurred many times. Sequencing was carried out using whole blood. The clonotype comes from an adult who was a healthcare worker with PCR-confirmed SARS-CoV-2 infection or an uninfected control (not recorded which).

In DNA form, the CDR3 reads TGTGCCAGCTCACCTAGGGGGGATCAGCCCCAGCATTTT. It is translated as CASSPRGDQPQHF. This chain connects TRBV18 to TRBJ1-5; D is possibly TRBD1 (6 bases). Per the germline V gene, CDR1 is KGHSH and CDR2 is LQKENI. The CDR3 loop spans 13 amino acids. V was pared by 3 bases and J by 5 bases, with 8 bases between.